This is a list of T cell receptor beta chains from one sample in a study of neurological immune-mediated disorders. Via MiXCR, TCRdb re-called the 5' RACE reads, giving one row per CDR3 protein. This table holds 25,000 to 35,000 distinct CDR3 sequences, 9% to 13% found once. The source material was PBMCs. These receptors were obtained from a woman aged 55-69 years in good health. Each CDR3 is given without its conserved first and last residue.

v_gene: TRBV20-1; j_gene: TRBJ2-1; CDR3aa: SARPGSSYNEQF
v_gene: TRBV20-1; j_gene: TRBJ1-5; CDR3aa: SAQKENQPQH
v_gene: TRBV20-1; j_gene: TRBJ2-5; CDR3aa: SARDTVKETQY
v_gene: TRBV4-2; j_gene: TRBJ2-7; CDR3aa: ASSQRPPGQGSYEQY
v_gene: TRBV20-1; j_gene: TRBJ1-2; CDR3aa: SARSLYGYT
v_gene: TRBV20-1; j_gene: TRBJ2-7; CDR3aa: SATKQLAGGPSSYEQY
v_gene: TRBV12-3/TRBV12-4; j_gene: TRBJ2-7; CDR3aa: ASRLGQGGGEQY
v_gene: TRBV4-2; j_gene: TRBJ2-7; CDR3aa: ASSLRHEGTYEQY
v_gene: TRBV4-2; j_gene: TRBJ2-7; CDR3aa: ASSEAGYEQY
v_gene: TRBV12-3/TRBV12-4; j_gene: TRBJ2-7; CDR3aa: ASSFFKGTPYEQY
v_gene: TRBV28; j_gene: TRBJ2-5; CDR3aa: ASSFTLGTSDPETQY
v_gene: TRBV12-3/TRBV12-4; j_gene: TRBJ1-5; CDR3aa: ASSLEVRGGLNQPQH
v_gene: TRBV5-1; j_gene: TRBJ2-3; CDR3aa: ASSLLDSSTDTQY
v_gene: TRBV18; j_gene: TRBJ1-2; CDR3aa: ASSPTGQDYGYT
v_gene: TRBV4-3; j_gene: TRBJ2-1; CDR3aa: ASSQDPRHPLYNEQF